The rows below give T cell receptor beta chains drawn from one sample of a study of T cell repertoires in cytomegalovirus infection. TCRdb re-derived calls from the reads in MiXCR, one entry per CDR3 protein. The sample includes about 530,000 distinct CDR3 sequences, less than 30% of them seen just once. Sequencing was done on a sample of PBMCs. The receptors were sampled from a human donor in good health (CMV status not recorded). Some clones in this sample may be carry-over from other donors' samples. The CDR3 runs from the conserved cysteine through the conserved F or W. A D gene is named only where the DNA matches it firmly. Size is stated for part of the rows, as once, few or many counts, or as a class when the clone is expanded.

J,size,D,V,DNA,CDR3
TRBJ2-7,many,.,TRBV4-1,TGCGCCAGCAGCCACGAGAGAGGATACTACGAGCAGTACTTC,CASSHERGYYEQYF
TRBJ2-4,few,TRBD2,TRBV7-2,TGTGCCAGCAGCTTATGGACTAGCGGGAGTGGGTTTTGGGACATTCAGTACTTC,CASSLWTSGSGFWDIQYF
TRBJ1-5,many,.,TRBV7-9,TGTGCCAGCAGCCCGGGGGGTCAGCCCCAGCATTTT,CASSPGGQPQHF
TRBJ2-3,.,TRBD2,TRBV4-3,TGCGCCAGCAGCCACGGACTAGCGGGAAGGAATCGAGATACGCAGTATTTT,CASSHGLAGRNRDTQYF
TRBJ2-5,.,TRBD2,TRBV13,TGTGCCAGCAGCTTAAGTACGGGTCTAGCGGGAGAAGAGACCCAGTACTTC,CASSLSTGLAGEETQYF
TRBJ2-3,few,.,TRBV15,TGTGCCACCAGGAGAGATCCTGGTGGGAGGGATACGCAGTATTTT,CATRRDPGGRDTQYF
TRBJ2-7,once,.,TRBV6-6,TGTGCCAGCACAGGGGCCTACGAGCAGTACTTC,CASTGAYEQYF
TRBJ2-1,many,TRBD1,TRBV7-8,TGTGCCAGCAGCCCGGGACAGGGATCCTACAATGAGCAGTTCTTC,CASSPGQGSYNEQFF
TRBJ2-5,.,.,TRBV5-1,TGCGCCAGCAGCTTGGCGGGTCAGCGGCTCCAAGAGACCCAGTACTTC,CASSLAGQRLQETQYF
TRBJ1-5,many,.,TRBV7-8,TGTGCCAGCAGCTTAGTATCCTCGGTCCAGCATTTT,CASSLVSSVQHF
TRBJ1-1,.,TRBD1,TRBV7-6,TGTGCCAGCAGCCGTAGGGGGCGCGACACTGAAGCTTTCTTT,CASSRRGRDTEAFF
TRBJ2-1,.,TRBD2,TRBV24-1,TGTGCCACCAGTGACGGACTAGCGGGGTACAATGAGCAGTTCTTC,CATSDGLAGYNEQFF
TRBJ1-1,.,TRBD1,TRBV30,TGTGCCTGGAGGTGGGCGACAGGGAGGGCTGAAGCTTTCTTT,CAWRWATGRAEAFF
TRBJ2-1,.,TRBD2,TRBV11-2,TGTGCCAGCAGCCCACCAGCGGGAGATCATGAGCAGTTCTTC,CASSPPAGDHEQFF
TRBJ2-4,few,.,TRBV12-3/TRBV12-4,TGTGCCAGCAGTACCTCGGGGGTAGCCAAAAACATTCAGTACTTC,CASSTSGVAKNIQYF
TRBJ2-5,.,.,TRBV29-1,TGCAGCGTGGAGGGGTTAGAGACCCAGTACTTC,CSVEGLETQYF
TRBJ2-1,.,TRBD2,TRBV5-4,TGTGCCAGCAGGGGGACTCTTTCTCTCAATAGCGGGCGTCGAATCCCGGGGTACAATGAGCAGTTCTTC,CASRGTLSLNSGRRIPGYNEQFF
TRBJ2-1,.,TRBD2,TRBV9,TGTGCCAGCAGCGTTAGAAGGGCGGGAGCCTACAATGAGCAGTTCTTC,CASSVRRAGAYNEQFF
TRBJ1-5,many,.,TRBV7-9,TGTGCCAGCAGCTTAGTCGGGAATAGCAATCAGCCCCAGCATTTT,CASSLVGNSNQPQHF
TRBJ2-6,.,.,TRBV12-3/TRBV12-4,TGTGCCAGCAGTGCGGACGCGAACGGCGTCCTGACTTTC,CASSADANGVLTF
TRBJ1-1,.,.,TRBV5-1,TGCGCCAGCAGCGAGGGACCGGCGAACACTGAAGCTTTCTTT,CASSEGPANTEAFF
TRBJ2-1,.,TRBD1,TRBV12-3/TRBV12-4,TGTGCCAGCAGGGCCGGGACAGTATACAATGAGCAGTTCTTC,CASRAGTVYNEQFF
TRBJ2-5,.,.,TRBV19,TGTGCCAGTAGTTCTAGCAGAGTCCAAGAGACCCAGTACTTC,CASSSSRVQETQYF
TRBJ2-7,.,TRBD2,TRBV3-1,TGTGCCAGCAGCCAAGAGGGACTAGCGGGAGGGCCCGGTGAGCAGTACTTC,CASSQEGLAGGPGEQYF
TRBJ1-2,.,TRBD1,TRBV5-1,TGCGCCAGCAGGACGGGACAGGGAGATGGCTACACCTTC,CASRTGQGDGYTF
TRBJ1-2,few,.,TRBV28,TGTGCCAGCAGTACCCTCGTTCGGGGGGCGCTCAACTATGGCTACACCTTC,CASSTLVRGALNYGYTF
TRBJ2-1,many,.,TRBV7-2,TGTGCCAGCAGCTTAGCGGGAGAACACTACAATGAGCAGTTCTTC,CASSLAGEHYNEQFF
TRBJ1-1,few,.,TRBV12-3/TRBV12-4,TGTGCCAGCAGTTCCTACAACCGGCAGGGTAGCGCTTTCTTT,CASSSYNRQGSAFF
TRBJ2-3,once,.,TRBV11-1,TGTGCCAGCAGCTTTGACAGAAAGACAGATACGCAGTATTTT,CASSFDRKTDTQYF
TRBJ1-5,.,.,TRBV6-2/TRBV6-3,TGTGCCAGCAGGTCCACAGGAACTCTTAGCAATCAGCCCCAGCATTTT,CASRSTGTLSNQPQHF
TRBJ1-1,.,.,TRBV20-1,TGCAGTGCTACCGCAGGTGAACAGACTGAAGCTTTCTTT,CSATAGEQTEAFF
TRBJ2-1,.,.,TRBV10-3,TGTGCCATCAGTGTTTTAGGAGCGGATAGCAATGAGCAGTTCTTC,CAISVLGADSNEQFF
TRBJ1-2,many,.,TRBV7-9,TGTGCCCTCCCTACGGGAGGGGTCGGCTACACCTTC,CALPTGGVGYTF
TRBJ1-2,once,.,TRBV5-5,TGTGCCAGCAGCTACAGGGACGGCTACACCTTC,CASSYRDGYTF
TRBJ2-1,.,.,TRBV27,TGTGCCAGCAGTTCGTCGACAGGAGAGTCCTACAATGAGCAGTTCTTC,CASSSSTGESYNEQFF
TRBJ2-6,few,.,TRBV15,TGTGCCACCAGCAGAGGGGGCAGCTCTGGGGCCAACGTCCTGACTTTC,CATSRGGSSGANVLTF
TRBJ2-3,few,.,TRBV19,TGTGCCAGTGCTAAGCAGGGGACTAGCACAGATACGCAGTATTTT,CASAKQGTSTDTQYF
TRBJ1-2,few,TRBD1,TRBV28,TGTGCCAGCAGTTTATCACAGGGGGCCTATGGCTACACCTTC,CASSLSQGAYGYTF
TRBJ2-1,.,.,TRBV7-3,TGTGCCAGCAGCTTAATCGCGCTAGCGTCTTACAATGAGCAGTTCTTC,CASSLIALASYNEQFF
TRBJ1-5,.,.,TRBV19,TGTGCCAGTAGTATTCAGGGTCCTCAGCCCCAGCATTTT,CASSIQGPQPQHF
TRBJ2-3,.,.,TRBV6-5,TGTGCCAGCAGTTACCACCAAAGCACAGATACGCAGTATTTT,CASSYHQSTDTQYF
TRBJ2-7,.,TRBD1,TRBV12-3/TRBV12-4,TGTGCCAGCAGTTTCGACAGGGGGTTCGAGCAGTACTTC,CASSFDRGFEQYF
TRBJ1-6,many,.,TRBV7-2,TGTGCCAGCAGCTCCCTCCCAGACCGGGTTACCCTCCACTTT,CASSSLPDRVTLHF
TRBJ2-3,.,.,TRBV5-4,TGTGCCAGCAGTTTGGGACCAGCGGAAGATACGCAGTATTTT,CASSLGPAEDTQYF
TRBJ1-1,.,.,TRBV18,TGTGCCAGCTCACCAGAGGGGACCCGGCCACTGATGAACACTGAAGCTTTCTTT,CASSPEGTRPLMNTEAFF
TRBJ2-5,few,TRBD2,TRBV10-2,TGCGCCACCACTCCCCGGGACAGTGGACTAGCGGAAGAGACCCAGTACTTC,CATTPRDSGLAEETQYF
TRBJ1-6,many,TRBD1,TRBV10-3,TGTGCCATCAGTGAGTCTCCGACAGGGTGGGTCGATAATTCACCCCTCCACTTT,CAISESPTGWVDNSPLHF